The 26 T cell receptor beta chains in this list originate from one sample, sequenced in a study of glioma-infiltrating T cells. Using RNA template, CDR3s of TCR alpha and beta were amplified with iRepertoire arm-PCR. From the multiplex PCR reads, TCRdb called clonotypes with MiXCR, one entry per CDR3 protein. The table records about 44,000 distinct CDR3 sequences, more than 20% of them present only once. Sequenced sample: glioma tissue, nonneoplastic brain tissue, or PBMCs (not recorded which). These receptors originate from a human donor with low-grade glioma or glioblastoma, undergoing nonglioma brain surgery, or in good health (not recorded which).

This clonotype was found a few times. The chain employs TRBV5-4 and TRBJ1-2; D is possibly TRBD1 (6 bases). CDR3 length equals 15 residues. Per germline, CDR1 SGHNT and CDR2 YYREEE (reference sequence). V was pared by 4 bases and J by 5 bases, with 18 bases between. CDR3 amino acids: CASSTQKGDPYGYTF. CDR3 nucleotide sequence: TGTGCCAGCAGCACCCAAAAGGGGGACCCTTATGGCTACACCTTC.

This clonotype has a count of ten or more. The rearrangement joins TRBV24-1 to TRBJ2-3, with no clear D. The germline V gene encodes CDR1 KGHDR and CDR2 SFDVKD. The CDR3 is made up of 20 amino acids. V was clipped by 0 bases and J by 3 bases, with 24 bases between them. The CDR3, as DNA: TGTGCCACCAGTGATTTGCGTGGGAATGGTTTTGTAGACATGACAGATACGCAGTATTTT. This encodes CATSDLRGNGFVDMTDTQYF.

The sample holds many counts of this clonotype. V is TRBV20-1 and J is TRBJ2-1; the D is unclear. Trimming stripped 6 bases from V and 4 bases from J, with 16 bases between. Looked up from germline, CDR1 is DFQATT and CDR2 is SNEGSKA (reference sequence). This CDR3 is 14 amino acids long. CDR3: CSAPLLSLYNEQFF. The CDR3 region has the DNA TGCAGTGCCCCACTCCTATCCCTTTACAATGAGCAGTTCTTC.

This clonotype appeared a few times. The V and J genes are TRBV11-2 and TRBJ2-7; D uncertain. V lost 2 bases and J 6 bases, leaving 11 bases between the germline ends. This CDR3 has 13 residues. CDR1 is SGHAT, CDR2 FQNNGV, per germline. The CDR3 sequence is CASSLKVGGEQYV. The CDR3 bases are TGTGCCAGCAGCTTAAAGGTTGGCGGCGAGCAGTACGTC.

This clonotype was detected ten times or more. The chain uses TRBV4-2 and TRBJ1-6; D gene unclear. The CDR3 runs 16 residues. V was trimmed by 1 base and J by 7 bases, leaving 14 bases between them. Germline lookup yields CDR1 LGHNA and CDR2 YNFKEQ. CDR3 sequence: CASSQALVGPNSPLHF. In DNA form, the CDR3 reads TGTGCCAGCAGCCAAGCCCTCGTGGGTCCAAATTCACCCCTCCACTTT.

This clonotype was seen ten or more times. The chain links TRBV3-1 to TRBJ2-7; TRBD1 might be the D (6 bases). From germline, CDR1 is LGHDT and CDR2 YNNKEL (reference sequence). V dropped 0 bases and J dropped 0 bases, with 18 bases sitting between them. This CDR3 is 18 amino acids long. As DNA, the CDR3 is TGTGCCAGCAGCCAAGAGAATACAGGGCCAATCCACTCCTACGAGCAGTACTTC. Translating it yields CASSQENTGPIHSYEQYF.

This clonotype was recorded at least ten times. The rearrangement joins TRBV2 to TRBJ2-5; perhaps TRBD2 as D (5 bases). Between the trimmed V and J ends, which lost 7 bases and 0 bases, there was a span of 9 bases. CDR3 size: 13 residues. Germline V gives CDR1 SNHLY, CDR2 FYNNEI. CDR3 DNA: TGTGCCAGCATTATGGACTACCAAGAGACCCAGTACTTC. Protein: CASIMDYQETQYF.

In regard to this clonotype: The germline gene is not matched at one end of the junction; a read error may be the cause. DNA for the CDR3: TGTGCCACCTGCAGAGGTCATGGGGGCTCGCAAGATAAGCAGTATTTT. This sequence encodes CATCRGHGGSQDKQYF. The rearrangement joins TRBV15 to TRBJ2-3, with a tentative D call TRBD1 (6 bases). This CDR3 comprises 16 residues. The V gene's germline CDR1 is LNHNV and CDR2 YYDKDF (reference sequence). Full variable domain (missing parts from reference TRBV15 and TRBJ2-3): DAMVIQNPRYQVTQFGKPVTLSCSQTLNHNVMYWYQQKSSQAPKLLFHYYDKDFNNEADTPDNFQSRRPNTSFCFLDIRSPGLGDTAMYLCATCRGHGGSQDKQYFGPGTRLTVL.

This clonotype was picked up many times. As DNA, the CDR3 is TGTGCCAGTAGTATAAGCAGAAGCAATCAGCCCCAGCATTTT. Its protein product is CASSISRSNQPQHF. The chain combines TRBV19 with TRBJ1-5; D uncertain. This CDR3 has 14 residues. CDR1 is LNHDA, CDR2 SQIVND, per germline (reference sequence). V shed 2 bases and J shed 1 base, with 6 bases lying between them.

In its sample, this clonotype was seen a few times. The chain couples TRBV7-9 to TRBJ1-2; a weak D match, TRBD1 (5 bases). Trimming pared 4 bases from V and 1 base from J, leaving 19 bases between. This CDR3 contains 17 residues. Germline-derived CDR1 and CDR2 are SEHNR and FQNEAQ (reference sequence). The CDR3 reads CASSSSGRGPDNYGYTF. In nucleotides, the CDR3 is TGTGCCAGCAGCTCTTCGGGGAGGGGCCCGGATAACTATGGCTACACCTTC.

The J gene is TRBJ2-1, the V gene TRBV29-1; D call uncertain. The V gene lost 5 bases and the J gene lost 2 bases, with 10 bases spanning the gap. Germline CDR1 is SQVTM and CDR2 is ANQGSEA. The CDR3 has 13 residues. The CDR3 nucleotides are TGCAGCGTTTCCCCGAGCCCCTACAATGAGCAGTTCTTC. Translated: CSVSPSPYNEQFF.

The chain joins TRBV29-1 to TRBJ1-6; D is possibly TRBD1 (6 bases). The CDR3 has 13 amino acids. Germline values: CDR1 SQVTM, CDR2 ANQGSEA. V lost 6 bases and J lost 2, with 8 bases in between. CDR3 nucleotides: TGCAGCGTCCGGGACACCTATAATTCACCCCTCCACTTT. This gives the protein CSVRDTYNSPLHF.

The sample holds many counts of this clonotype. The rearrangement uses TRBV28 and TRBJ1-6, with D possibly being TRBD1 (6 bases). CDR1 MDHEN and CDR2 SYDVKM come from the germline V gene. V dropped 7 bases and J dropped 7 bases, with 11 bases sitting between them. This CDR3 region has 13 residues. For the CDR3, the DNA is TGTGCCAGCATGGGGGCCGTCAATTCACCCCTCCACTTT. Amino acids: CASMGAVNSPLHF.

This clonotype was observed at least ten times. The J gene is TRBJ1-6, the V gene TRBV15; 10 nucleotides agree with TRBD1. This CDR3 has 16 residues. With 1 base clipped from V and 5 bases from J, the junction kept 2 bases outside the gene matches. The germline CDR1 and CDR2 sequences are LNHNV and YYDKDF (reference sequence). As DNA, the CDR3 is TGTGCCACCAGCAGAGGGGGGACAGGGGATAATTCACCCCTCCACTTT. Translated, it gives CATSRGGTGDNSPLHF.

There are many counts of this clonotype. J is TRBJ2-5 and V is TRBV28, with 7 bases fitting TRBD1. The V segment lost 2 bases and the J segment 1 base; nucleotides outside the gene matches: 1. The germline gives CDR1 MDHEN, CDR2 SYDVKM. The CDR3 sequence is 14 residues long. Here the CDR3 reads CASSLTGVQETQYF. CDR3 sequence (DNA): TGTGCCAGCAGTTTAACAGGGGTCCAAGAGACCCAGTACTTC.

This clonotype has at least ten counts. The chain joins TRBV7-9 to TRBJ2-5; D unclear. Germline lookup yields CDR1 SEHNR and CDR2 FQNEAQ (reference sequence). V was clipped by 3 bases and J by 4 bases, with 3 bases between them. The CDR3 is 11 amino acids. CDR3 nucleotides: TGTGCCAGCAGCTTTACAGAGACCCAGTACTTC. Protein sequence: CASSFTETQYF. The full variable domain, its missing parts supplied by reference TRBV7-9 and TRBJ2-5, is DTGVSQNPRHKITKRGQNVTFRCDPISEHNRLYWYRQTLGQGPEFLTYFQNEAQLEKSRLLSDRFSAERPKGSFSTLEIQRTEQGDSAMYLCASSFTETQYFGPGTRLLVL.

A word on this clonotype: A much larger clone lies one base from this, so it may be a read error. V and J are TRBV12-3 or TRBV12-4 and TRBJ1-1; 8 bases fit TRBD1. The CDR3 is 15 amino acids. The CDR3 loop is CASSRTRGLGTETFF. For the CDR3, the DNA is TGTGCCAGCAGTCGAACCAGGGGGCTGGGCACTGAAACTTTCTTT.

This clonotype showed up many times. The chain carries TRBV7-2 and TRBJ1-1; 7 nucleotides line up with TRBD1. The germline V gene encodes CDR1 SGHTA and CDR2 FQGNSA. V gave up 1 base and J gave up 3 bases; unmatched junction bases: 8. The CDR3 has 16 amino acids. The CDR3 loop reads CASSLGIEGADTEAFF. The CDR3 region has the DNA TGTGCCAGCAGCTTAGGTATCGAGGGGGCGGACACTGAAGCTTTCTTT.

The genes are TRBV7-3 and TRBJ2-7; no firm D call. The length of the CDR3 is 13 residues. Germline CDR1 and CDR2: SGHTA and FQGTGA. Trimming took off 7 bases at V and 6 bases at J, with 16 bases between the two ends. CDR3 region: CASIPYKTVEQYV. The CDR3 DNA is TGTGCCAGCATCCCATACAAGACTGTCGAGCAGTACGTC.

In this sample, this clonotype turned up many times. The chain employs TRBV6-1 and TRBJ2-1, with 15 bases matching TRBD2. The germline gives CDR1 MNHNS, CDR2 SASEGT. The CDR3 loop spans 15 amino acids. Trimming cost V 4 bases and J 10 bases; bases outside gene matches: 5. The DNA for the CDR3 is TGTGCCAGCAGTGGGGGACTAGCGGGAGGAGGGGAGCAGTTCTTC. It encodes CASSGGLAGGGEQFF.

This clonotype was detected ten times or more. The CDR3 nucleotides read TGTGCCACCCAGGGGCCCTCGGGGAACGAGCCCCAGCATTTT. Amino acid sequence: CATQGPSGNEPQHF. The gene calls are TRBV6-1 and TRBJ1-5; TRBD1 might be the D (6 bases). Trimming left V 10 bases short and J 8 bases short, with 21 bases between. The CDR3 has 14 amino acids. Germline V gene data show CDR1 as MNHNS and CDR2 as SASEGT.

This clonotype was detected only once. Since the CDR3 does not end with the conserved phenylalanine or tryptophan, this likely comes from a read error. This chain links TRBV20-1 with TRBJ1-1; weak D call: TRBD1 (6 bases). The CDR3 runs 12 residues. Germline assignment: CDR1 DFQATT and CDR2 SNEGSKA (reference sequence). Here the CDR3 DNA reads TGCAGTCCCTCACAGGGTGACACTAAAGCTTTCCTT. Translation gives CSPSQGDTKAFL.

This chain links TRBV5-1 with TRBJ1-1; D not resolved. V shed 0 bases and J shed 5 bases, with 11 bases lying between them. Looked up from germline, CDR1 is SGHRS and CDR2 is YFSETQ. The CDR3 length is 14 residues. CDR3 sequence reads: CASSLVGSLTEAFF. The CDR3 region has the DNA TGCGCCAGCAGCTTGGTGGGCAGCTTAACTGAAGCTTTCTTT. Complete variable domain (other parts from reference TRBV5-1 and TRBJ1-1): KAGVTQTPRYLIKTRGQQVTLSCSPISGHRSVSWYQQTPGQGLQFLFEYFSETQRNKGNFPGRFSGRQFSNSRSEMNVSTLELGDSALYLCASSLVGSLTEAFFGQGTRLTVV.

There are many counts of this clonotype. The chain links TRBV7-3 to TRBJ1-1; 8 bases are a match to TRBD1. The CDR3 contains 14 residues. Germline values: CDR1 SGHTA, CDR2 FQGTGA. Trimming removed 5 bases from V and 3 bases from J; junction bases left unmatched: 5. As DNA, the CDR3 is TGTGCCAGCAGCCGACAGGGGAGCGACACTGAAGCTTTCTTT. It specifies CASSRQGSDTEAFF.

As regards this clonotype: A much bigger clone sits one base away, suggesting this may be a read error. The V and J genes are TRBV10-2 and TRBJ1-1; D remains ambiguous. The CDR3 runs to 14 residues. CDR1 WSHSY and CDR2 SAAADI come from the germline V gene. The CDR3 loop is CASSEVQVSTGAFF. CDR3 nucleotides: TGCGCCAGCAGTGAGGTCCAGGTGTCCACTGGAGCTTTCTTT.

Of note for this clonotype: This may be a read error: a much more frequent sequence differs by one nucleotide. The chain combines TRBV10-2 with TRBJ2-4; 10 bases line up with TRBD2. In germline, CDR1 is WSHSY, CDR2 SAAADI. This CDR3 has 15 amino acids. V was pared by 2 bases and J by 11 bases, with 9 bases of the junction left unmatched. CDR3 coding DNA: TGCGCCAGCAGTGAGCTTAGGAAGCGGGAGGGTTTTCAGTACTTC. Protein: CASSELRKREGFQYF.